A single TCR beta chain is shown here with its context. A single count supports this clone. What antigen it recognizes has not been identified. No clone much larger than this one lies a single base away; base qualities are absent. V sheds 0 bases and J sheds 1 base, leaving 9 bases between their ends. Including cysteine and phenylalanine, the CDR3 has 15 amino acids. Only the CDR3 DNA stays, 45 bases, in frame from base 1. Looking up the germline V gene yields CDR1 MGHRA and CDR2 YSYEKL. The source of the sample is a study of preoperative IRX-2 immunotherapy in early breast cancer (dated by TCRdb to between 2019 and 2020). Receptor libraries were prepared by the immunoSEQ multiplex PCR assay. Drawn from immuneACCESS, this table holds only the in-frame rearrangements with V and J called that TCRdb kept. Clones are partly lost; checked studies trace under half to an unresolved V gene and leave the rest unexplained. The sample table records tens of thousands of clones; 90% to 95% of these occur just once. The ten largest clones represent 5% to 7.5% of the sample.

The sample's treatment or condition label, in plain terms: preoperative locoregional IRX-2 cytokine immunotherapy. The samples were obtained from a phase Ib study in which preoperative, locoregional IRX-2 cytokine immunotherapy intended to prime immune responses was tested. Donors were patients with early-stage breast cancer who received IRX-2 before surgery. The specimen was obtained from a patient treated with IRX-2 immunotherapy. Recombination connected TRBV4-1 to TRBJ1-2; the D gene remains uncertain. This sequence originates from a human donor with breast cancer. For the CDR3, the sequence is CASSQDRDLNYGYTF. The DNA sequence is TGCGCCAGCAGCCAAGACAGAGACCTTAACTATGGCTACACCTTC.